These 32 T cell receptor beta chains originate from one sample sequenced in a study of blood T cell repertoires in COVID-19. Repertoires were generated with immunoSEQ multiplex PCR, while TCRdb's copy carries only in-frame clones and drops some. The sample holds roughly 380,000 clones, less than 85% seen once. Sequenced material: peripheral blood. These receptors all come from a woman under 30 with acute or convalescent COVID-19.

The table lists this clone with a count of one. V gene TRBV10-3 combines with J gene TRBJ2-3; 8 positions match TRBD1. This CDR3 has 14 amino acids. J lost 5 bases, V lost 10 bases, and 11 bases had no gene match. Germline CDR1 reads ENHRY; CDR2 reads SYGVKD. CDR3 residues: CATRPPQGEDTQYF. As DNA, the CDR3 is TGTGCCACAAGACCGCCACAGGGGGAAGATACGCAGTATTTT.

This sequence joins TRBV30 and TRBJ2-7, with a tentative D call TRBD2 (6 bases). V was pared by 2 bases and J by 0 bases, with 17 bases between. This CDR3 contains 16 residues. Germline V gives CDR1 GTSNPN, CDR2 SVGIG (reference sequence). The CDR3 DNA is TGTGCCTGGAGTTCCCGGGGGACCCTAGGCTCCTACGAGCAGTACTTC. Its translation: CAWSSRGTLGSYEQYF. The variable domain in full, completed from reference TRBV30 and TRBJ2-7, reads SQTIHQWPATLVQPVGSPLSLECTVEGTSNPNLYWYRQAAGRGLQLLFYSVGIGQISSEVPQNLSASRPQDRQFILSSKKLLLSDSGFYLCAWSSRGTLGSYEQYFGPGTRLTVT.

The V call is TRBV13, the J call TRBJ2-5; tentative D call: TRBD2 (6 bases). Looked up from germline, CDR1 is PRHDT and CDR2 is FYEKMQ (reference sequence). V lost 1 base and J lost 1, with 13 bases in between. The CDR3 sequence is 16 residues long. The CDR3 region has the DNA TGTGCCAGCAGCTTAGACGGGGGAGCTTCCCAAGAGACCCAGTACTTC. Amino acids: CASSLDGGASQETQYF.

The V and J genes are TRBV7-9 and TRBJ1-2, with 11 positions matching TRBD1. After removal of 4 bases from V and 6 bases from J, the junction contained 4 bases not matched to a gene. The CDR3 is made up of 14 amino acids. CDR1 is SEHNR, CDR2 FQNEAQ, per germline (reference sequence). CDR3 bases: TGTGCCAGCAGCTCCCTGGGACAGGGGGATGGCTACACCTTC. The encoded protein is CASSSLGQGDGYTF.

CDR3 amino acids: CASKGTDEYNSPLHF. CDR3 DNA: TGTGCCAGCAAGGGGACAGACGAATATAATTCACCCCTCCACTTT. This chain joins TRBV3-1 (or the pseudogene TRBV3-2) and TRBJ1-6, with 7 bases lining up with TRBD1. V trimming: 7 bases; J trimming: 4 bases; junction bases outside the gene matches: 7. The CDR3 spans 15 residues. CDR1 is LGHDT and CDR2 is YNNKEL in the germline V gene (reference sequence).

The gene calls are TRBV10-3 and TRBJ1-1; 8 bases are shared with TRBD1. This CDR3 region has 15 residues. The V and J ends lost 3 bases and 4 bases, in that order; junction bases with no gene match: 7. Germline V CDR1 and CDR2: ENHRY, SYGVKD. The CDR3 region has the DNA TGTGCCATCAGTGACAGGGGGCGAGGTTTCACTGAAGCTTTCTTT. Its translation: CAISDRGRGFTEAFF.

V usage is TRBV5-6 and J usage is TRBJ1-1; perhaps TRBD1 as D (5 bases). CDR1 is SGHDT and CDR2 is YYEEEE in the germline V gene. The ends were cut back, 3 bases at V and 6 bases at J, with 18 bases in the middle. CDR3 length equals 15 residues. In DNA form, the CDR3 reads TGTGCCAGCAGCTCCCTACACCGTGGGGGGGCTGAAGCTTTCTTT. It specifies CASSSLHRGGAEAFF.

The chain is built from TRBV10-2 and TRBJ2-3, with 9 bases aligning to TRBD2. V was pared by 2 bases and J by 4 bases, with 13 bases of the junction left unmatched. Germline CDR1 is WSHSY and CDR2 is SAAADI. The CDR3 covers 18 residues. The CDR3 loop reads CASSEPFSLAGRADTQYF. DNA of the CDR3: TGCGCCAGCAGTGAGCCATTTTCACTAGCGGGTAGGGCAGATACGCAGTATTTT.

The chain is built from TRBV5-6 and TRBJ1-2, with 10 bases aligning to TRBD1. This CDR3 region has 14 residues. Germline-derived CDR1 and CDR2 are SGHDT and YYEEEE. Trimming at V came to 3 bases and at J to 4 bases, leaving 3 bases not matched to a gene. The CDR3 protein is CASSYGQGGYGYTF. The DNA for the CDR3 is TGTGCCAGCAGCTATGGACAGGGGGGCTATGGCTACACCTTC. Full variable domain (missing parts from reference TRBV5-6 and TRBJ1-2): DAGVTQSPTHLIKTRGQQVTLRCSPKSGHDTVSWYQQALGQGPQFIFQYYEEEERQRGNFPDRFSGHQFPNYSSELNVNALLLGDSALYLCASSYGQGGYGYTFGSGTRLTVV.

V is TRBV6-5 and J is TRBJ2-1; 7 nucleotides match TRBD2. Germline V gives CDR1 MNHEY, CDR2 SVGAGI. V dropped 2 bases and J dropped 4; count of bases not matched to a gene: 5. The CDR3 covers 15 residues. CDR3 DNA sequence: TGTGCCAGCAGTTACGGGGGAGGGCCGTACAATGAGCAGTTCTTC. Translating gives CASSYGGGPYNEQFF.

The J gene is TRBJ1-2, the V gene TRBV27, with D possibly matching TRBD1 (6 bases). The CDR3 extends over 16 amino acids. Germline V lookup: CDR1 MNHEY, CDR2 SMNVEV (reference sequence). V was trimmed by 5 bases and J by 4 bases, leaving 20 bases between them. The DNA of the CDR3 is TGTGCCAGCAGTCCCCTAACAGGGAAAAAACTCTATGGCTACACCTTC. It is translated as CASSPLTGKKLYGYTF.

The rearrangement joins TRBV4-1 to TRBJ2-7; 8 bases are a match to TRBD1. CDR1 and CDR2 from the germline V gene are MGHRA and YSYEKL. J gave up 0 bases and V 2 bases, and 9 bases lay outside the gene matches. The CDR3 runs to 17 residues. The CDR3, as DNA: TGCGCCAGCAGCCAAAGGGGGGAGGACAGGGCCTCCTACGAGCAGTACTTC. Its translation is CASSQRGEDRASYEQYF.

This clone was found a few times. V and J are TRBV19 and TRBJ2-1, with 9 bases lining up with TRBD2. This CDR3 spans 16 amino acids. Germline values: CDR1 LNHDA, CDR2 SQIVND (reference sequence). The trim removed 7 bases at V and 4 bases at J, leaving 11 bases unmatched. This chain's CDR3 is CASMRFSGSVYNEQFF. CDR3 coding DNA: TGTGCCAGTATGAGGTTTAGCGGGAGTGTGTACAATGAGCAGTTCTTC.

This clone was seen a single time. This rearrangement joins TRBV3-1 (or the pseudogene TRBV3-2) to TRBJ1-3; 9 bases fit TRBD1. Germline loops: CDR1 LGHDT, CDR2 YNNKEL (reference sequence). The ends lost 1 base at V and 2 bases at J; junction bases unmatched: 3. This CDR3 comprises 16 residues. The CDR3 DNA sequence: TGTGCCAGCAGCCAAGCCGGGACAGGGCCTGGAAACACCATATATTTT. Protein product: CASSQAGTGPGNTIYF.

The CDR3 region is CASSRNSYNEQFF. CDR3 bases: TGTGCCAGCAGCCGCAACAGCTACAATGAGCAGTTCTTC. This chain uses TRBV14 with TRBJ2-1; D is unclear. Germline V gene sequence: CDR1 SGHDN, CDR2 FVKESK. There are 13 residues in the CDR3. The germline V and J ends were trimmed by 4 bases and 3 bases, with 7 bases remaining between them. Full variable domain (rest looked up from reference TRBV14 and TRBJ2-1): EAGVTQFPSHSVIEKGQTVTLRCDPISGHDNLYWYRRVMGKEIKFLLHFVKESKQDESGMPNNRFLAERTGGTYSTLKVQPAELEDSGVYFCASSRNSYNEQFFGPGTRLTVL.

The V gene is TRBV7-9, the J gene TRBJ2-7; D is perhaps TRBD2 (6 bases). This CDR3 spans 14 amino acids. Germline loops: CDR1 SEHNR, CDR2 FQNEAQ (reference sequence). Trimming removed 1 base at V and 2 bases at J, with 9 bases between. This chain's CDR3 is CASSLGAGPYEQYF. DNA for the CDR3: TGTGCCAGCAGCTTAGGGGCGGGGCCCTACGAGCAGTACTTC.

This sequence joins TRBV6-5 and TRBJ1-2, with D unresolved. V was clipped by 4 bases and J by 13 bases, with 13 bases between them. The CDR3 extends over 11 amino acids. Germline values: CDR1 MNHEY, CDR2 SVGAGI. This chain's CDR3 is CASSSSLELTF. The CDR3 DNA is TGTGCCAGCAGTTCCTCGCTTGAGCTCACCTTC.

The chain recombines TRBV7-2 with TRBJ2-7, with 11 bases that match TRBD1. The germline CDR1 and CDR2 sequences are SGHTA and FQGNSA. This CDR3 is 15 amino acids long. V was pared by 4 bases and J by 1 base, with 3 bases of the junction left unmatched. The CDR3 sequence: CASSSDRGRSYEQYF. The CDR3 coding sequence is TGTGCCAGCAGCTCGGACAGGGGGCGATCCTACGAGCAGTACTTC.

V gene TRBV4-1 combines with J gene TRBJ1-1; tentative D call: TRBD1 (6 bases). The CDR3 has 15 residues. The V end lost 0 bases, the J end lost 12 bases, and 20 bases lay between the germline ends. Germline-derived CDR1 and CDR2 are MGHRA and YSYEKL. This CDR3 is CASSQDSEGTPVSFF. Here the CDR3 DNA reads TGCGCCAGCAGCCAAGATTCTGAAGGGACACCCGTGTCTTTCTTT.

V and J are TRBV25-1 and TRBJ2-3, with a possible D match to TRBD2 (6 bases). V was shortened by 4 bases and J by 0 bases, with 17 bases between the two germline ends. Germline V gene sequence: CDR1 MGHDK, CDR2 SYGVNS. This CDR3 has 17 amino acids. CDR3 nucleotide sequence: TGTGCCAGCAGTGGAATGGGGAGGAGGACTAGCACAGATACGCAGTATTTT. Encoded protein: CASSGMGRRTSTDTQYF. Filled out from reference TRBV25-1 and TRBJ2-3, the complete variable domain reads EADIYQTPRYLVIGTGKKITLECSQTMGHDKMYWYQQDPGMELHLIHYSYGVNSTEKGDLSSESTVSRIRTEHFPLTLESARPSHTSQYLCASSGMGRRTSTDTQYFGPGTRLTVL.

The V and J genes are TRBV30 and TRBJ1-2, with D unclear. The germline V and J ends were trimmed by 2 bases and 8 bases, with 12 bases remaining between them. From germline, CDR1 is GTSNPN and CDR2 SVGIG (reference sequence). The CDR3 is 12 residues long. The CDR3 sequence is CAWSIGLKGYTF. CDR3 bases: TGTGCCTGGAGTATTGGGCTAAAGGGCTACACCTTC.

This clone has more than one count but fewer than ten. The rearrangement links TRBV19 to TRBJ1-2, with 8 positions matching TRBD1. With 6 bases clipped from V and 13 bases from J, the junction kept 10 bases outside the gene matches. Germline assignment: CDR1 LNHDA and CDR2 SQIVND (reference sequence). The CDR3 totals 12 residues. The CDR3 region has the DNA TGTGCCAGTAGCCCGGACAGGGAAGGATGCACCTTC. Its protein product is CASSPDREGCTF.

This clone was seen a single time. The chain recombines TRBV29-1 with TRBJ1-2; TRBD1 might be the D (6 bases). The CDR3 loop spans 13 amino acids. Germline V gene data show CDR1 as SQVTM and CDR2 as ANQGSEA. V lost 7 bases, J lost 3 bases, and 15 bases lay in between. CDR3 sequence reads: CSAETGRDYGYTF. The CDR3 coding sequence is TGCAGCGCCGAGACAGGCCGGGACTATGGCTACACCTTC.

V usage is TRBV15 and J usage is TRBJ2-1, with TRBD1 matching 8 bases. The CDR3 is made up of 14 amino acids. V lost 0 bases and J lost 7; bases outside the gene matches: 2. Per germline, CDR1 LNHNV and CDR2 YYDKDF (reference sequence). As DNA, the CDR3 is TGTGCCACCAGCAGAGACAGGGGGCTTAATGAGCAGTTCTTC. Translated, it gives CATSRDRGLNEQFF. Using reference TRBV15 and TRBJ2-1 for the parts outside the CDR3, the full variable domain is DAMVIQNPRYQVTQFGKPVTLSCSQTLNHNVMYWYQQKSSQAPKLLFHYYDKDFNNEADTPDNFQSRRPNTSFCFLDIRSPGLGDTAMYLCATSRDRGLNEQFFGPGTRLTVL.

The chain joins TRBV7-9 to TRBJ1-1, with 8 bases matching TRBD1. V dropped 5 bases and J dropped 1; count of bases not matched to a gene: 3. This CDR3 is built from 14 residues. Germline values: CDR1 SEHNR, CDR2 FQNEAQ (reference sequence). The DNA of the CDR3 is TGTGCCAGCAGCGCGGACAGGGCGAACACTGAAGCTTTCTTT. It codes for CASSADRANTEAFF. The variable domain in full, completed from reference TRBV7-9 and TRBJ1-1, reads DTGVSQNPRHKITKRGQNVTFRCDPISEHNRLYWYRQTLGQGPEFLTYFQNEAQLEKSRLLSDRFSAERPKGSFSTLEIQRTEQGDSAMYLCASSADRANTEAFFGQGTRLTVV.

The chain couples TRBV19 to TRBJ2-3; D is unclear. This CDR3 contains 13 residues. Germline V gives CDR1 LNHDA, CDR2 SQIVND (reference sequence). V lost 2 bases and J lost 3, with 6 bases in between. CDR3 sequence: CASSILVTDTQYF. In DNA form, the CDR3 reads TGTGCCAGTAGTATATTAGTGACAGATACGCAGTATTTT.

The CDR3: CASSPTWNQPQHF. The CDR3 bases are TGTGCCAGCAGTCCCACATGGAATCAGCCCCAGCATTTT. The J gene is TRBJ1-5, the V gene TRBV6-6; D remains unclear. CDR3 size: 13 residues. The germline CDR1 and CDR2 sequences are MNHNY and SVGAGI (reference sequence). With 5 bases removed from V and 4 bases from J, the gap between germline ends came to 9 bases.

CDR3 sequence reads: CASMGQGHGYTF. The CDR3 DNA is TGTGCCAGTATGGGACAGGGTCACGGCTACACCTTC. The genes are TRBV19 and TRBJ1-2; 9 positions agree with TRBD1. Trimming cost V 7 bases and J 8 bases; bases outside gene matches: 5. This CDR3 is 12 amino acids long. Per germline, CDR1 LNHDA and CDR2 SQIVND (reference sequence).

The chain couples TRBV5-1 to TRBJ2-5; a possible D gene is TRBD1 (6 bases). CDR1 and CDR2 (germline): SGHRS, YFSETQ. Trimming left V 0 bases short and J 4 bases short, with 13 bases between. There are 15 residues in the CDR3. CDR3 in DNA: TGCGCCAGCAGCTTGGCGGCAGGGGTAGCAGAGACCCAGTACTTC. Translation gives CASSLAAGVAETQYF.

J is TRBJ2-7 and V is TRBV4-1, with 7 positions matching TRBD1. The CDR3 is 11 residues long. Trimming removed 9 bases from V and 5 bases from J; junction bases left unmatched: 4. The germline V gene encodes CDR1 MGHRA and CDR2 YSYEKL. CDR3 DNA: TGCGCCAGTCAACAGGGGAACGAGCAGTACTTC. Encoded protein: CASQQGNEQYF.

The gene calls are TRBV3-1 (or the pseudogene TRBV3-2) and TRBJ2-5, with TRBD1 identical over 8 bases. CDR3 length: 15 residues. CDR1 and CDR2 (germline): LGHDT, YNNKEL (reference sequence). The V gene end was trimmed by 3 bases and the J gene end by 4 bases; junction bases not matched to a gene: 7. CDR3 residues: CASSHGQGNIETQYF. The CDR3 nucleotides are TGTGCCAGCAGCCATGGACAGGGCAATATAGAGACCCAGTACTTC.

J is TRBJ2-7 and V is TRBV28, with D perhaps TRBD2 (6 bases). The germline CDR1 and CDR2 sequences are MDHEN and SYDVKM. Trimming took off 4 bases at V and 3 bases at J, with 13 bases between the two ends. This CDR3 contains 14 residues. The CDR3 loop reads CASSSRDSYYEQYF. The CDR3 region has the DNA TGTGCCAGCAGTTCCCGGGACTCTTACTACGAGCAGTACTTC.